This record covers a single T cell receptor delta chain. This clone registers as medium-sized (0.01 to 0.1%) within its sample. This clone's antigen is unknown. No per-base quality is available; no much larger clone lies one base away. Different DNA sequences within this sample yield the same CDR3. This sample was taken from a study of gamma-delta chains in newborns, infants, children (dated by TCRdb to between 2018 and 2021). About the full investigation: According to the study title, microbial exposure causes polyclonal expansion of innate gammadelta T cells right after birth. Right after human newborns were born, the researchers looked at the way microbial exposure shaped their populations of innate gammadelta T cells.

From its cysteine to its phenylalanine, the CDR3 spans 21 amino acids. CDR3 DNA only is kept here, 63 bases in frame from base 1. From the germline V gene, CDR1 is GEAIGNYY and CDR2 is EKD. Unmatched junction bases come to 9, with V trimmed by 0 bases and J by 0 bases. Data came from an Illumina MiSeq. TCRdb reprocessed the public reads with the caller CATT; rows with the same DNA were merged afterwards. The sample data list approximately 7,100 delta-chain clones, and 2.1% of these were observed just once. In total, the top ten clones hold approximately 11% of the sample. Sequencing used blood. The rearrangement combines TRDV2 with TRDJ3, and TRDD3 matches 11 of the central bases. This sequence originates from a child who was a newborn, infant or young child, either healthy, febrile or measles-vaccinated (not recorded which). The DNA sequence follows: TGTGCCTGTGACACCGTCAATTGGGGGATACGCCCCTCCTGGGACACCCGACAGATGTTTTTC. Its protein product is CACDTVNWGIRPSWDTRQMFF.